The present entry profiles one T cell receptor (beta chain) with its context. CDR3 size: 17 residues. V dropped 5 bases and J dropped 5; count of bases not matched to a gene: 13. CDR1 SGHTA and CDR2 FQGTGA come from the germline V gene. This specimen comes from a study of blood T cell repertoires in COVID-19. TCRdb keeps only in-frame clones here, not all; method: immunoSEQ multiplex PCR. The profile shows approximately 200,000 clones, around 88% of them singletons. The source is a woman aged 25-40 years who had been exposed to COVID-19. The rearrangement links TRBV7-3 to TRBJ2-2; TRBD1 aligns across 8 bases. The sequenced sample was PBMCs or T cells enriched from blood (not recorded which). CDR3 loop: CASSLSTGAKVTGELFF. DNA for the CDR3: TGTGCCAGCAGCCTTTCGACAGGGGCTAAGGTGACCGGGGAGCTGTTTTTT.